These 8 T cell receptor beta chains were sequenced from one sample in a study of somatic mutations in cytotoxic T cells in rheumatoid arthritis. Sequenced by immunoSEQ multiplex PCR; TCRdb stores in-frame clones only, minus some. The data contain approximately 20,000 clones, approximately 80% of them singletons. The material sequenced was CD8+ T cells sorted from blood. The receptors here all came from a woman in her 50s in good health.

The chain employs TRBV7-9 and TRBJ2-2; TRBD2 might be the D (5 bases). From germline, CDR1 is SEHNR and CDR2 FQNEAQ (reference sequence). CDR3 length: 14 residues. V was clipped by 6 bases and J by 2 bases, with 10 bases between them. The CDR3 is CASREAANTGELFF. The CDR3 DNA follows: TGTGCCAGCAGGGAGGCAGCAAACACCGGGGAGCTGTTTTTT.

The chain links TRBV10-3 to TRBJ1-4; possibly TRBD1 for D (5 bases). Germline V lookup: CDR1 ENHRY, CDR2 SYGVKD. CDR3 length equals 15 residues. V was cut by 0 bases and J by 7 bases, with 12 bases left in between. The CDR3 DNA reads TGTGCCATCAGTGAGTCGCAAGGGAGGGGTGAAAAACTGTTTTTT. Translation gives CAISESQGRGEKLFF.

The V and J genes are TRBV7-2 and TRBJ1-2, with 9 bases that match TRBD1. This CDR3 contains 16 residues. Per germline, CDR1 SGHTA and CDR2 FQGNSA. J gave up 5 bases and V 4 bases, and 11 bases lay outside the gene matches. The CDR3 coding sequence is TGTGCCAGCAGCTACCCAGGGGTGGGGACAGGGTATGGCTACACCTTC. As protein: CASSYPGVGTGYGYTF.

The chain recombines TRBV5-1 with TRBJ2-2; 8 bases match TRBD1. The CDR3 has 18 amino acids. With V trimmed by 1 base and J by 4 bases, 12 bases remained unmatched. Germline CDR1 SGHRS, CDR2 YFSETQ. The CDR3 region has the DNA TGCGCCAGCAGCTTGTCTCCAGGGGGCGCGGGCGGCACCGGGGAGCTGTTTTTT. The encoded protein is CASSLSPGGAGGTGELFF.

Here the CDR3 reads CAWIARTTGELFF. Written as DNA, the CDR3 is TGTGCCTGGATCGCCAGGACCACCGGGGAGCTGTTTTTT. The chain employs TRBV30 and TRBJ2-2; D call uncertain. The CDR3 is made up of 13 amino acids. CDR1 and CDR2 from the germline V gene are GTSNPN and SVGIG (reference sequence). The V and J ends lost 4 bases and 4 bases respectively, with 10 bases between them.

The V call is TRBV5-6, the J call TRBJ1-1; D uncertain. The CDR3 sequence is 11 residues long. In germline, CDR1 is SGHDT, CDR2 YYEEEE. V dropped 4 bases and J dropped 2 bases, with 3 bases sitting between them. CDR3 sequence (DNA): TGTGCCAGCAGCATCAACACTGAAGCTTTCTTT. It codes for CASSINTEAFF.

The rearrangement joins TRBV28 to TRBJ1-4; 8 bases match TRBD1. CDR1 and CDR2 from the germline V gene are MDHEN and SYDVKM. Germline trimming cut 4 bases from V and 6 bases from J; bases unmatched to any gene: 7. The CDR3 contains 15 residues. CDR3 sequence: CASSSTLDRDEKLFF. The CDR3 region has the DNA TGTGCCAGCAGTTCCACCCTGGACAGGGATGAAAAACTGTTTTTT.

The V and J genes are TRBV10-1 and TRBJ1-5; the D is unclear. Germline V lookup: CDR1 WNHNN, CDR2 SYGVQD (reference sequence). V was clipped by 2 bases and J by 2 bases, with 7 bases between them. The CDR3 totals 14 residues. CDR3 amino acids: CASSEGDCNQPQHF. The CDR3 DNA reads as TGCGCCAGCAGTGAGGGGGATTGCAATCAGCCCCAGCATTTT.